A selection of T cell receptor beta chains follows, all from one sample in a study of cytomegalovirus exposure and HLA in healthy donors. The data were produced by immunoSEQ multiplex PCR, yet TCRdb's version contains in-frame clones alone and is incomplete. The data contain 70,000 to 95,000 clones, around 80% of them singletons. The sequenced material came from PBMCs. The receptors derive from a human donor in good health. The conserved cysteine and the conserved F or W are not part of the CDR3 here. Expanded clones get a size class; other rows say once, few or many, or leave the size out.

CDR3: ASSQGRATEAF
V: TRBV18
size: -
J: TRBJ1-1

CDR3: ASSYRSRGTGELF
V: TRBV4-1
size: -
J: TRBJ2-2

CDR3: SVRTGDTEAF
V: TRBV29-1
size: -
J: TRBJ1-1

CDR3: ASSQEGLGLEKNIQY
V: TRBV4-3
size: -
J: TRBJ2-4

CDR3: ASSWRQGKGTEAF
V: TRBV13
size: -
J: TRBJ1-1

CDR3: ASSVSMTVNYGYP
V: TRBV9
size: -
J: TRBJ1-2

CDR3: ASSDSERGGLSEQF
V: TRBV6-4
size: many
J: TRBJ2-1

CDR3: ASTTGGADRNSPLH
V: TRBV7-9
size: once
J: TRBJ1-6

CDR3: ASSPFSGGINTEAF
V: TRBV4-2
size: -
J: TRBJ1-1

CDR3: ASSLLQAYPLRDTQY
V: TRBV27
size: -
J: TRBJ2-3

CDR3: ASSVASGTSGGPQF
V: TRBV9
size: -
J: TRBJ2-1

CDR3: ASSLAGQGTNEQF
V: TRBV11-2
size: -
J: TRBJ2-1

CDR3: ASSQSESGTGSEKLF
V: TRBV4-2
size: few
J: TRBJ1-4

CDR3: ASSRQLQETQY
V: TRBV14
size: -
J: TRBJ2-5

CDR3: ASRSGVAKNIQY
V: TRBV12-2
size: once
J: TRBJ2-4

CDR3: ASSFRSRTGSYNSPLH
V: TRBV7-8
size: -
J: TRBJ1-6

CDR3: ASSSGVPGSETQY
V: TRBV7-7
size: once
J: TRBJ2-5

CDR3: ASSTREDRGINEQY
V: TRBV7-9
size: -
J: TRBJ2-7

CDR3: ASSLRGLNEKLF
V: TRBV5-6
size: once
J: TRBJ1-4

CDR3: ASSLGSGWGETQY
V: TRBV7-9
size: few
J: TRBJ2-5

CDR3: ASSFSGGVVNEQF
V: TRBV5-1
size: -
J: TRBJ2-1

CDR3: ASSYSGGRGYT
V: TRBV6-5
size: -
J: TRBJ1-2

CDR3: ASSLLTGVSYEQY
V: TRBV7-6
size: -
J: -

CDR3: ASSEEYSYNEQF
V: TRBV25-1
size: -
J: TRBJ2-1

CDR3: ASSQDPDRVAEAF
V: TRBV4-1
size: -
J: TRBJ1-1

CDR3: ASSFGVPNLIGAF
V: TRBV5-6
size: -
J: TRBJ1-1

CDR3: AWDDDTWGSGELF
V: TRBV30
size: -
J: TRBJ2-2

CDR3: ASSYFGGGGDEQF
V: TRBV6-5
size: once
J: TRBJ2-1

CDR3: ATSRSRSNQPQH
V: TRBV15
size: -
J: TRBJ1-5

CDR3: ASKPGELTDTQY
V: TRBV19
size: -
J: TRBJ2-3

CDR3: ASSDRADTGELF
V: TRBV6-1
size: -
J: TRBJ2-2

CDR3: ASSTGAGYGYT
V: TRBV6-5
size: -
J: TRBJ1-2

CDR3: ASSLSGGGNTEAF
V: TRBV27
size: -
J: TRBJ1-1

CDR3: ASSIGLAGTDTQY
V: TRBV19
size: -
J: TRBJ2-3

CDR3: ASSMKGLPAYEQY
V: TRBV19
size: -
J: TRBJ2-7

CDR3: ASRRQGLANTEAF
V: TRBV6-5
size: -
J: TRBJ1-1

CDR3: ASSAPGYAYGYT
V: TRBV2
size: -
J: TRBJ1-2

CDR3: SVERSRAQASLEETQY
V: TRBV29-1
size: -
J: TRBJ2-5

CDR3: ASSLRQGNTEAF
V: TRBV27
size: few
J: TRBJ1-1

CDR3: ASSLGRGTGGNSYEQY
V: TRBV11-2
size: -
J: TRBJ2-7

CDR3: ASRGGRSYNSPLH
V: TRBV27
size: -
J: TRBJ1-6

CDR3: ASSSRTGNSPLH
V: TRBV7-9
size: -
J: TRBJ1-6

CDR3: ATSNPRDSLQETQY
V: TRBV15
size: -
J: TRBJ2-5

CDR3: ASSSTGGGPYGYT
V: TRBV6-1
size: -
J: TRBJ1-2

CDR3: ASSGTANTEAF
V: TRBV18
size: -
J: TRBJ1-1

CDR3: ASSEYRGLYEQF
V: TRBV2
size: -
J: TRBJ2-1

CDR3: ASSISETGNTIY
V: TRBV19
size: once
J: TRBJ1-3

CDR3: ASRLTGTSGYNEQF
V: TRBV5-1
size: -
J: TRBJ2-1

CDR3: ASSRPGQGSYEQY
V: TRBV18
size: -
J: TRBJ2-7

CDR3: ASSTGPATNEKLF
V: TRBV19
size: -
J: TRBJ1-4

CDR3: ASSFGTGPGEQY
V: TRBV5-6
size: -
J: TRBJ2-7

CDR3: ASSTGLVTDTQY
V: TRBV5-6
size: -
J: TRBJ2-3

CDR3: ASSSYYEQY
V: TRBV11-2
size: -
J: TRBJ2-7

CDR3: ASIWSFTRSNEKLF
V: TRBV10-1
size: -
J: TRBJ1-4

CDR3: ASSGSRYRGTEAF
V: TRBV6-5
size: -
J: TRBJ1-1

CDR3: ASSSIAGPLAKNIQY
V: TRBV27
size: -
J: TRBJ2-4

CDR3: ASSPGLAEDTGELF
V: TRBV7-9
size: -
J: TRBJ2-2